Each of the 24 T cell receptor beta chains below was sequenced from the same sample in a study of technical replicates of blood from a few donors. Sequencing used immunoSEQ multiplex PCR; TCRdb keeps in-frame clones, though not all of them. The repertoire consists of approximately 85,000 clones, with approximately 93% occurring once and the leading ten covering 0.2% to 0.3%. What was sequenced was T cells isolated from PBMCs. Receptor source: a human donor in good health.

The V and J genes are TRBV19 and TRBJ2-1; TRBD1 matches 11 bases. The CDR3 runs 15 residues. CDR1 LNHDA and CDR2 SQIVND come from the germline V gene (reference sequence). V gave up 7 bases and J gave up 6 bases; unmatched junction bases: 8. Here the CDR3 DNA reads TGTGCCAGTACCCCGGGACAGGGGGTCCTCAATGAGCAGTTCTTC. Its translation is CASTPGQGVLNEQFF.

The chain uses TRBV5-1 and TRBJ2-3, with 8 bases lining up with TRBD1. The CDR3 has 15 amino acids. Germline trimming cut 4 bases from V and 1 base from J; bases unmatched to any gene: 5. Germline CDR1 reads SGHRS; CDR2 reads YFSETQ. CDR3 amino acids: CASSRQQGGTDTQYF. CDR3 coding DNA: TGCGCCAGCAGCAGGCAACAGGGGGGCACAGATACGCAGTATTTT.

The chain employs TRBV29-1 and TRBJ2-1, with 9 bases fitting TRBD2. The germline V gene encodes CDR1 SQVTM and CDR2 ANQGSEA. The junction had 4 bases not matched to a gene; V was cut back by 7 bases and J by 3 bases. CDR3 length equals 13 residues. CDR3 region: CSERLADYNEQFF. CDR3 DNA sequence: TGCAGCGAGAGACTAGCGGACTACAATGAGCAGTTCTTC.

The chain has TRBV13 and TRBJ2-2; TRBD2 matches at 10 bases. The V gene end was trimmed by 5 bases and the J gene end by 2 bases; junction bases not matched to a gene: 14. The germline gives CDR1 PRHDT, CDR2 FYEKMQ (reference sequence). The CDR3 loop spans 19 amino acids. The CDR3 region is CASSHGLAAGWSNTGELFF. DNA of the CDR3: TGTGCCAGCAGCCACGGACTAGCGGCGGGGTGGAGTAACACCGGGGAGCTGTTTTTT.

The V call is TRBV5-1, the J call TRBJ1-4, with D possibly matching TRBD1 (6 bases). This CDR3 contains 15 residues. Germline-derived CDR1 and CDR2 are SGHRS and YFSETQ. V lost 7 bases to trimming and J lost 0 bases, with 13 bases between them. The DNA of the CDR3 is TGCGCCAGCGCCCAGGGGACTACAACTAATGAAAAACTGTTTTTT. It translates to CASAQGTTTNEKLFF.

This clone has a handful of counts. V and J are TRBV6-5 and TRBJ1-4; D may be TRBD1 (6 bases). Per germline, CDR1 MNHEY and CDR2 SVGAGI. The V gene lost 8 bases and the J gene lost 8 bases, with 18 bases spanning the gap. The CDR3 loop spans 14 amino acids. CDR3 protein: CASGLQGVWEKLFF. The CDR3 DNA sequence: TGTGCCAGCGGGTTACAGGGTGTCTGGGAAAAACTGTTTTTT.

The rearrangement joins TRBV29-1 to TRBJ2-7, with D possibly being TRBD1 (6 bases). This CDR3 contains 13 residues. V was trimmed by 6 bases and J by 2 bases, leaving 14 bases between them. Germline CDR1 and CDR2: SQVTM and ANQGSEA. The CDR3 sequence is CSVANRDAYEQYF. For the CDR3, the DNA is TGCAGCGTAGCTAACAGGGACGCCTACGAGCAGTACTTC.

This CDR3 is CASSHPGREAEQYF. In nucleotides, the CDR3 is TGCGCCAGCAGCCATCCTGGGAGGGAAGCCGAGCAGTACTTC. The chain has TRBV4-1 and TRBJ2-7; 7 bases are a match to TRBD2. The length of the CDR3 is 14 residues. The J segment lost 6 bases and the V segment lost 3 bases, leaving 8 bases of the junction unmatched. Per the germline V gene, CDR1 is MGHRA and CDR2 is YSYEKL.

This chain joins TRBV5-1 and TRBJ1-4; D ambiguous. The germline V gene encodes CDR1 SGHRS and CDR2 YFSETQ. The CDR3 runs 12 residues. Deletions cut 0 bases from V and 7 bases from J, with 4 bases between. The DNA of the CDR3 is TGCGCCAGCAGCTTGGCCGGTGAAAAACTGTTTTTT. Encoded protein: CASSLAGEKLFF.

The chain is built from TRBV5-1 and TRBJ2-5; no definite D call. Trimming stripped 0 bases from V and 1 base from J, with 7 bases between. The CDR3 sequence is 14 residues long. CDR1 and CDR2 (germline): SGHRS, YFSETQ. The CDR3 loop is CASSLAVAQETQYF. The CDR3 DNA follows: TGCGCCAGCAGCTTGGCGGTAGCCCAAGAGACCCAGTACTTC.

V usage is TRBV28 and J usage is TRBJ1-3; D might be TRBD1 (5 bases). The CDR3 has 15 amino acids. Per the germline V gene, CDR1 is MDHEN and CDR2 is SYDVKM. Deletions cut 7 bases from V and 0 bases from J, with 13 bases between. The CDR3 DNA reads TGTGCCAGCACCTTGACAGCGTCCTCTGGAAACACCATATATTTT. Protein sequence: CASTLTASSGNTIYF.

The chain couples TRBV7-6 to TRBJ2-5; D is unclear. Germline V gene sequence: CDR1 SGHVS, CDR2 FNYEAQ. The CDR3 contains 14 residues. Trimming removed 3 bases at V and 2 bases at J, with 10 bases between. The chain's CDR3 is CASSFLSLQETQYF. For the CDR3, the DNA is TGTGCCAGCAGCTTTCTATCCCTTCAAGAGACCCAGTACTTC.

The V call is TRBV18, the J call TRBJ2-7, with TRBD1 identical over 7 bases. Germline V gene data show CDR1 as KGHSH and CDR2 as LQKENI. The CDR3 totals 14 residues. Trimming took 1 base from V and 1 from J; bases not matched to a gene: 1. In DNA form, the CDR3 reads TGTGCCAGCTCACCACGGGACAGATCCTACGAGCAGTACTTC. The encoded protein is CASSPRDRSYEQYF.

The V call is TRBV18, the J call TRBJ1-5; the match to TRBD1 covers 9 bases. Germline CDR1 is KGHSH and CDR2 is LQKENI. The CDR3 extends over 18 amino acids. Unmatched junction bases numbered 14, after V lost 3 bases and J lost 5 bases. The CDR3 protein is CASSPGQGADPIYQPQHF. The CDR3, as DNA: TGTGCCAGCTCACCGGGACAGGGCGCTGATCCGATCTATCAGCCCCAGCATTTT. Based on the CDR3 plus reference TRBV18 and TRBJ1-5, the full variable domain is NAGVMQNPRHLVRRRGQEARLRCSPMKGHSHVYWYRQLPEEGLKFMVYLQKENIIDESGMPKERFSAEFPKEGPSILRIQQVVRGDSAAYFCASSPGQGADPIYQPQHFGDGTRLSIL.

This chain uses TRBV6-5 with TRBJ2-5; the D is unclear. CDR1 is MNHEY, CDR2 SVGAGI, per germline. CDR3 length: 13 residues. V was shortened by 7 bases and J by 2 bases, with 11 bases between the two germline ends. The CDR3: CASNRPGQETQYF. Written as DNA, the CDR3 is TGTGCCAGCAATCGCCCGGGTCAAGAGACCCAGTACTTC.

This clone has a single count. V and J are TRBV19 and TRBJ1-4; 8 bases agree with TRBD1. J gave up 5 bases and V 4 bases, and 9 bases lay outside the gene matches. CDR1 LNHDA and CDR2 SQIVND come from the germline V gene (reference sequence). CDR3 length: 16 amino acids. DNA of the CDR3: TGTGCCAGTAGTACTCCCTGGACAGGGTTGAATGAAAAACTGTTTTTT. As protein: CASSTPWTGLNEKLFF.

J is TRBJ1-1 and V is TRBV7-2; D is perhaps TRBD1 (6 bases). The CDR3 totals 17 residues. V was shortened by 4 bases and J by 6 bases, with 24 bases between the two germline ends. Germline lookup yields CDR1 SGHTA and CDR2 FQGNSA. CDR3 DNA: TGTGCCAGCAGCTCTCAGGGGCGAGGTCCAACGATCTCTGAAGCTTTCTTT. Encoded protein: CASSSQGRGPTISEAFF.

The V gene is TRBV11-2, the J gene TRBJ2-7; 9 bases line up with TRBD2. The CDR3 consists of 13 residues. The V gene's germline CDR1 is SGHAT and CDR2 FQNNGV. The junction had 3 bases not matched to a gene; V was cut back by 3 bases and J by 6 bases. The CDR3 sequence is CASSLRAGGEQYF. In DNA form, the CDR3 reads TGTGCCAGCAGCTTGCGAGCGGGAGGCGAGCAGTACTTC.

For this clone: Within the sample, other DNA sequences also encode this same CDR3. The chain joins TRBV5-1 to TRBJ1-2, with D perhaps TRBD1 (5 bases). Germline CDR1 SGHRS, CDR2 YFSETQ. V lost 0 bases to trimming and J lost 3 bases, with 9 bases between them. The CDR3 runs 14 residues. As DNA, the CDR3 is TGCGCCAGCAGCTTGGCCCCGGGGGACTATGGCTACACCTTC. This encodes CASSLAPGDYGYTF.

The V and J genes are TRBV5-6 and TRBJ2-5, with 9 bases aligning to TRBD2. The junction had 12 bases not matched to a gene; V was cut back by 4 bases and J by 5 bases. The CDR3 is made up of 16 amino acids. Looked up from germline, CDR1 is SGHDT and CDR2 is YYEEEE. The CDR3 DNA sequence: TGTGCCAGCAGCGGGGAGGCGGGAGGGCCTGTTGAGACCCAGTACTTC. As protein: CASSGEAGGPVETQYF.

The chain has TRBV9 and TRBJ1-1; 7 bases are shared with TRBD1. Trimming removed 2 bases from V and 1 base from J; junction bases left unmatched: 5. CDR1 and CDR2 (germline): SGDLS, YYNGEE. The CDR3 is made up of 15 amino acids. The CDR3 reads CASSVQRQGNTEAFF. In DNA form, the CDR3 reads TGTGCCAGCAGCGTCCAGAGACAGGGGAACACTGAAGCTTTCTTT.

This sequence joins TRBV18 and TRBJ2-3; D unclear. The CDR3 runs 15 residues. V gave up 3 bases and J gave up 0 bases, with 10 bases separating them. CDR1 and CDR2 (germline): KGHSH, LQKENI. CDR3 region: CASSPTSGSTDTQYF. The CDR3 DNA reads TGTGCCAGCTCACCTACTTCGGGTAGCACAGATACGCAGTATTTT.

The V call is TRBV18, the J call TRBJ2-3; 8 nucleotides match TRBD2. Germline V CDR1 and CDR2: KGHSH, LQKENI. The CDR3 extends over 14 amino acids. Trimming at V came to 3 bases and at J to 4 bases, leaving 3 bases not matched to a gene. Written as DNA, the CDR3 is TGTGCCAGCTCACCGTACGGGGGGGCAGATACGCAGTATTTT. Its protein is CASSPYGGADTQYF.

The chain links TRBV7-8 to TRBJ2-5; TRBD2 is a possible D gene (6 bases). From germline, CDR1 is SGHVS and CDR2 FQNEAQ. This CDR3 is built from 15 residues. Trimming cost V 5 bases and J 9 bases, with 22 bases left between them. For the CDR3, the DNA is TGTGCCAGCAGCCCGCCCGGGACTCCCTTGGTTGCCCAGTACTTC. Protein: CASSPPGTPLVAQYF.